The sequence of this T cell receptor (beta chain) was determined in a study of CD8+ T cells in alopecia areata. The study's findings and limits: Normal-skin resident alphabeta T cells also appear among scalp sample sequences.

Comment on this clone: Its antigen remains unknown. Other nucleotide sequences from this sample produce the same CDR3.

Extracted from the samples, RNA was reverse transcribed into cDNA to serve as the sequencing template. Libraries were prepared by immunoSEQ multiplex PCR; TCRdb keeps only in-frame clonotypes and omits some of them. The profile shows about 150,000 clones, 55% of them singletons. Looked up from germline, CDR1 is SQVTM and CDR2 is ANQGSEA. The CDR3 is 9 residues long. Trimming took 6 bases from V and 3 from J, leaving 2 bases between them. This sequence was found in a human donor in good health. The specimen was CD4+ T cells sorted from blood. The rearrangement links TRBV29-1 to TRBJ1-1; D unclear. The CDR3 here is CSVDTEAFF. The CDR3, as DNA: TGCAGCGTAGACACTGAAGCTTTCTTT.